The source of this TCR beta chain is a study of post-analysis software for immune sequencing data. Study summary: Relapsing-remitting, secondary progressive and progressive-relapsing courses of multiple sclerosis were included. Findings and caveats of the study: Patients carried a handful of TRBV segments more frequently than controls did, and TRBV5-6, TRBV5-1 and TRBV20-1 were among them. A significant reduction in normalized Chao1 diversity was observed in multiple sclerosis patients versus controls. Clustering by F measure revealed strong co-clustering among samples prepared together in one batch.

The TCR beta cDNA libraries contained unique molecular identifiers. The authors obtained roughly 500,000 cDNA molecules from roughly 1 to 10 million T cells. TCRdb re-called the PCR reads through MiXCR, storing one row per CDR3 protein. The sample holds roughly 580,000 distinct CDR3 sequences, roughly 46% seen once. Concerning this clonotype itself: Its antigen is not known.

Germline V gives CDR1 MNHEY, CDR2 SVGEGT. The CDR3 has 11 residues. With 6 bases removed from V and 8 bases from J, the gap between germline ends came to 8 bases. This rearrangement joins TRBV6-2 or TRBV6-3 to TRBJ2-1; D is possibly TRBD2 (5 bases). The clonotype was recovered from a girl between 10 and 17 years old with multiple sclerosis. Source material: blood. The chain's CDR3 is CASRLDYEQFF. The CDR3, as DNA: TGTGCCAGCAGACTAGACTATGAGCAGTTCTTC.